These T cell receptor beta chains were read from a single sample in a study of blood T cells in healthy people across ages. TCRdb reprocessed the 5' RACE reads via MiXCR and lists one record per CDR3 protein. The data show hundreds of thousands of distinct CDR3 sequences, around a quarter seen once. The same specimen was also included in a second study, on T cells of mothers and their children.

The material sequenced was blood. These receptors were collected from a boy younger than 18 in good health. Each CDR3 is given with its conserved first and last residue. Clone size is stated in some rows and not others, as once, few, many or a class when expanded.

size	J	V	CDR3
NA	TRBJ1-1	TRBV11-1	CASSSVDNSTEAFF
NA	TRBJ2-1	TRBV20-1	CSAYDSHNEQFF
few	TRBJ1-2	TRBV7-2	CASSLVIGSYGYTF
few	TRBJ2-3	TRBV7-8	CASSFRLAGAGDTQYF
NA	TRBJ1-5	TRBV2	CASSEGTGGGQPQHF
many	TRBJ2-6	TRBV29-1	CSVSGDFGANVLTF
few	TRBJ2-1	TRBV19	CASSITRDGENEQFF
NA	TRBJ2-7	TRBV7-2	CASSRGLAGVTYEQYF
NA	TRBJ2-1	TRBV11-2	CASSNLAAATNEQFF
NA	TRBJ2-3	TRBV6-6	CASSKSVFTDTQYF
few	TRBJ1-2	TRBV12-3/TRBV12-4	CASSLWRRTGGNGYTF
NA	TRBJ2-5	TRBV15	CATSRGRGETQYF
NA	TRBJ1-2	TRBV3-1	CASSQGVWGPNYGYTF
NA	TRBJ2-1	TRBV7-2	CASSLPGWGPSSYNEQFF
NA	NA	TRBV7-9	CASGPEGGGSYEQYF
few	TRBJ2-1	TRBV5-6	CASSSLTSYNEQFF
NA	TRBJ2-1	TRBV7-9	CASSSSTGGSYNEQFF